This passage covers 14 T cell receptor beta chains from one sample sequenced in a study of T cells in Graves' hyperthyroidism and ophthalmopathy. The TCR beta CDR3 regions underwent amplification using RNA transcripts as the source. When the TCR CDR3 underwent first-round RT-PCR, the HTBI primer set was used. Using its own MiXCR run on the multiplex PCR reads, TCRdb lists one record per CDR3 protein. Of approximately 400,000 distinct CDR3 sequences in the sample, more than 12% are singletons; the top ten hold around 20%. The source material was blood. Every receptor here comes from a woman aged 25 to 39 with Graves' ophthalmopathy.

This clonotype appeared many times. V gene TRBV7-9 combines with J gene TRBJ2-5; no clear D gene. The germline V gene encodes CDR1 SEHNR and CDR2 FQNEAQ (reference sequence). Trimming took off 2 bases at V and 5 bases at J, with 9 bases between the two ends. CDR3 length: 13 residues. DNA of the CDR3: TGTGCCAGCAGCTTAAGGGTTGGCGAGACCCAGTACTTC. This encodes CASSLRVGETQYF.

The chain has TRBV9 and TRBJ2-6; TRBD2 is a possible D gene (5 bases). Germline CDR1 SGDLS, CDR2 YYNGEE. The CDR3 extends over 17 amino acids. V was clipped by 3 bases and J by 2 bases, with 15 bases between them. CDR3 residues: CASSGASSGTGANVLTF. The CDR3 DNA follows: TGTGCCAGCAGCGGAGCCTCGTCGGGGACTGGGGCCAACGTCCTGACTTTC.

V gene TRBV4-2 combines with J gene TRBJ2-2, with 12 bases that match TRBD2. From germline, CDR1 is LGHNA and CDR2 YNFKEQ. J was trimmed by 7 bases and V by 1 base; bases with no gene match: 13. This CDR3 is built from 19 residues. CDR3 in amino acids: CASSQGLAGGDLPVGELFF. DNA of the CDR3: TGTGCCAGCAGCCAAGGGCTAGCGGGGGGGGATCTACCGGTCGGGGAGCTGTTTTTT.

This clonotype was seen ten or more times. The chain uses TRBV20-1 and TRBJ2-2; D is undetermined. CDR3 length equals 14 residues. V was pared by 3 bases and J by 4 bases, with 12 bases between. Germline CDR1 DFQATT, CDR2 SNEGSKA (reference sequence). The CDR3: CSASVGQTTGELFF. The CDR3 DNA is TGCAGTGCTAGTGTTGGGCAGACCACCGGGGAGCTGTTTTTT.

This clonotype was counted between two and nine times. The V gene is TRBV5-1, the J gene TRBJ2-1; the D gene is possibly TRBD2 (6 bases). The CDR3 has 14 residues. The germline CDR1 and CDR2 sequences are SGHRS and YFSETQ. The ends were cut back, 6 bases at V and 5 bases at J, with 15 bases in the middle. Here the CDR3 reads CASTPGVGDNEQFF. In nucleotides, the CDR3 is TGCGCCAGCACCCCGGGAGTGGGAGACAATGAGCAGTTCTTC.

This clonotype was recorded many times. This rearrangement joins TRBV24-1 to TRBJ2-5; D possibly uses TRBD1 or TRBD2 (6 bases each). The CDR3 spans 16 residues. The V end was cut by 4 bases, the J end by 4 bases, with 18 bases between. Per germline, CDR1 KGHDR and CDR2 SFDVKD. The DNA of the CDR3 is TGTGCCACCAGTGAAGGGGGGCGCGACCCGGGAGAGACCCAGTACTTC. Translating gives CATSEGGRDPGETQYF.

The sample holds many counts of this clonotype. The chain uses TRBV4-2 and TRBJ2-1, with D perhaps being TRBD1 or TRBD2 (5 bases each). Looked up from germline, CDR1 is LGHNA and CDR2 is YNFKEQ. V gave up 4 bases and J gave up 8 bases, with 27 bases separating them. The CDR3 spans 18 residues. CDR3 region: CASSRGARVKALFDEQFF. The CDR3 bases are TGTGCCAGCAGCCGGGGAGCCAGGGTCAAAGCCCTCTTTGATGAGCAGTTCTTC.

This clonotype was observed a single time. V usage is TRBV6-1 and J usage is TRBJ1-5; D is perhaps TRBD1 (6 bases). The CDR3 runs 15 residues. Per the germline V gene, CDR1 is MNHNS and CDR2 is SASEGT. Deletions cut 1 base from V and 4 bases from J, with 11 bases between. The CDR3: CASSEVGGRNQPQHF. The CDR3 DNA follows: TGTGCCAGCAGTGAAGTCGGGGGGCGTAATCAGCCCCAGCATTTT.

This clonotype was counted ten times or more. The chain carries TRBV20-1 and TRBJ2-3, with 12 positions matching TRBD1. V shed 5 bases and J 5 bases; nucleotides not matched to a gene: 8. Germline lookup yields CDR1 DFQATT and CDR2 SNEGSKA (reference sequence). CDR3 length equals 15 residues. CDR3 sequence (DNA): TGCAGTGCTGGCCTCCGGGACAGGGGGCGAGATACGCAGTATTTT. The encoded protein is CSAGLRDRGRDTQYF.

For this clonotype: Possible read error: a much larger clone is one base away. The DNA of the CDR3 is TGCAGTGCTCCCCTAGCCTACAATGAGCAGTACTTC. Residues: CSAPLAYNEQYF. This rearrangement joins TRBV20-1 to TRBJ2-1; TRBD2 might be the D (5 bases). The tail of the sequence fits TRBJ2-7 better, so the J call may be wrong. The length of the CDR3 is 12 residues. Germline CDR1 and CDR2: DFQATT and SNEGSKA (reference sequence).

This clonotype was detected only a few times. The rearrangement links TRBV15 to TRBJ2-4; no clear D. V lost 3 bases and J 2 bases, leaving 5 bases between the germline ends. The CDR3 runs 13 residues. Germline CDR1 is LNHNV and CDR2 is YYDKDF (reference sequence). The CDR3 DNA is TGTGCCACCAGCAGTTGGTCCAAAAACATTCAGTACTTC. It specifies CATSSWSKNIQYF.

Only a few counts were recorded for this clonotype. The J gene is TRBJ1-6, the V gene TRBV7-9; 7 positions agree with TRBD1. The CDR3 has 12 residues. The J segment lost 8 bases and the V segment lost 8 bases, leaving 3 bases of the junction unmatched. CDR1 is SEHNR and CDR2 is FQNEAQ in the germline V gene (reference sequence). The CDR3: CASDDRDSPLHF. The DNA for the CDR3 is TGTGCCAGCGACGACAGGGATTCACCCCTCCACTTT.

This clonotype occurred a few times. The chain combines TRBV12-3 or TRBV12-4 with TRBJ2-2; D uncertain. CDR3 length equals 14 residues. V dropped 11 bases and J dropped 0 bases, with 13 bases sitting between them. The CDR3 protein is CAGAGDPNTGELFF. In DNA, the CDR3 is TGTGCCGGAGCAGGCGACCCGAACACCGGGGAGCTGTTTTTT.

This clonotype was detected ten times or more. Written as DNA, the CDR3 is TGTGCCAGCAGCTTCCGGGACAGGGGTAAGCAGTACTTC. As protein: CASSFRDRGKQYF. The J gene is TRBJ2-7, the V gene TRBV13, with 10 bases lining up with TRBD1. V lost 3 bases to trimming and J lost 8 bases; unmatched junction nucleotides: 4. In germline, CDR1 is PRHDT, CDR2 FYEKMQ (reference sequence). The CDR3 consists of 13 residues.